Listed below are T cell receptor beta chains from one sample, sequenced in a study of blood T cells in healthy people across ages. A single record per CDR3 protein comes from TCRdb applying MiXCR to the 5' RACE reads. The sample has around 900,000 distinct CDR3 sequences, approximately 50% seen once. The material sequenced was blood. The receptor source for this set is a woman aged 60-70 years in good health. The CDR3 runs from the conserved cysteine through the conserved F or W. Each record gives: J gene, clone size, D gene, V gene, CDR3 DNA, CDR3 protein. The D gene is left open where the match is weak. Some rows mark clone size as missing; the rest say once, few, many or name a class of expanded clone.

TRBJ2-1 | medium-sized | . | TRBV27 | TGTGCCAGCAGTTTATGGCAGGGAGGCAATGAGCAGTTCTTC | CASSLWQGGNEQFF
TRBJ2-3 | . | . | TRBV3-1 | TGTGCCAGCAGCCATGCTAGCACAGATACGCAGTATTTT | CASSHASTDTQYF
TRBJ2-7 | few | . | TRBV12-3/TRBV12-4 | TGTGCCAGCAGTCCGGGGCCGCGGGGTTTAGGGTACGAGCAGTACTTC | CASSPGPRGLGYEQYF
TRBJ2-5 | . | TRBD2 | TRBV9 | TGTGCCAGCAGCGTTGAAACTAGCGATAAAGAGACCCAGTACTTC | CASSVETSDKETQYF
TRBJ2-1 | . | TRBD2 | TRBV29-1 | TGCAGCGGGGGGAGGGCTGAAGAGCAGTTCTTC | CSGGRAEEQFF
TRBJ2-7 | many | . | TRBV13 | TGTGCCAGCAGCTTGGACTACCCGGGCGAGCAGTACTTC | CASSLDYPGEQYF
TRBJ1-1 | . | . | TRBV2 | TGTGCCACCCGGATGGGATTGAACACTGAAGCTTTCTTT | CATRMGLNTEAFF
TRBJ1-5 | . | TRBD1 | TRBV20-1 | TGCAGTGCTAAGACAGGGGGCGAACAGCCCCAGCATTTT | CSAKTGGEQPQHF
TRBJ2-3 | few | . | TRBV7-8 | TGTGCTAGCAGCTTGAAGAGGTTGAGGGGGACAGATACGCAGTATTTT | CASSLKRLRGTDTQYF
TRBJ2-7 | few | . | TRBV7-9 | TGTGAGGGGCTAGTGTGCGCCTACGAGCAGTACTTC | CEGLVCAYEQYF
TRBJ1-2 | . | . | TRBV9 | TGTGCCGGCAGCGTAGCTGGGCAGGATTACTATGGCTACACCTTC | CAGSVAGQDYYGYTF
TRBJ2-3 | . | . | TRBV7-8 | TGTGCCAGCAGACCGCGGGGACAGTCGCCAGATACGCAGTATTTT | CASRPRGQSPDTQYF
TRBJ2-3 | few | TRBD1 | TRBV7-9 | TGTGCCAGCAGTCGGCAGGGGGCCACAGATACGCAGTATTTT | CASSRQGATDTQYF
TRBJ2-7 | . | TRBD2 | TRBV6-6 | TGTGCCAGCAGTTCCCCTCCTAGCGGCTCCTACGAGCAGTACTTC | CASSSPPSGSYEQYF
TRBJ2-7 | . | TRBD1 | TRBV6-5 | TGTGCCAGCAGTGATTCGACAGGGAACGAGCAGTACTTC | CASSDSTGNEQYF
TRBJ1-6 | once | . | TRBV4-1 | TGCGCCAGCAGCCAAAACGAGCGGAGCTCCTATAATTCACCCCTCCACTTT | CASSQNERSSYNSPLHF
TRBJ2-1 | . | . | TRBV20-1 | TGCAGTGCTAGGGCCTTCGCCTTTCTCTACAATGAGCAGTTCTTC | CSARAFAFLYNEQFF
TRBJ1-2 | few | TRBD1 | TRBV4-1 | TGCGCCAGCAGCAAACCCGGGACAGGGAGCTATGGCTACACCTTC | CASSKPGTGSYGYTF
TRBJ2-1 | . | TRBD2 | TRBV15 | TGTGCCACCAGCAGAGATCCGGTTTATCCGAGACTAGCGTTAAGCTCCTACAATGAGCAGTTCTTC | CATSRDPVYPRLALSSYNEQFF
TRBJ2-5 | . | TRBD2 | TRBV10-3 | TGTGCCAGCCTAGCGGGTAACCAAGAGACCCAGTACTTC | CASLAGNQETQYF
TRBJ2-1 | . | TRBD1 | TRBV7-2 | TGTGCCAGCAGCTTAGGGACAGGTTTGGATGAGCAGTTCTTC | CASSLGTGLDEQFF
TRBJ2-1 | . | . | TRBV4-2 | TGTGCCAGCAGCCAAGGCGCGTCACCCGAGACGGACGATGAGCAGTTCTTC | CASSQGASPETDDEQFF
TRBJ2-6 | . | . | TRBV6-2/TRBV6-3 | TGTGCCAGCAGTTACTCGTTCCCGACAGTGTTCTCTGGGGCCAACGTCCTGACTTTC | CASSYSFPTVFSGANVLTF
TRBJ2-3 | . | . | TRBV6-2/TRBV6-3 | TGTGCCAGCAGTCCCCCTTATTCGGATACGCAGTATTTT | CASSPPYSDTQYF